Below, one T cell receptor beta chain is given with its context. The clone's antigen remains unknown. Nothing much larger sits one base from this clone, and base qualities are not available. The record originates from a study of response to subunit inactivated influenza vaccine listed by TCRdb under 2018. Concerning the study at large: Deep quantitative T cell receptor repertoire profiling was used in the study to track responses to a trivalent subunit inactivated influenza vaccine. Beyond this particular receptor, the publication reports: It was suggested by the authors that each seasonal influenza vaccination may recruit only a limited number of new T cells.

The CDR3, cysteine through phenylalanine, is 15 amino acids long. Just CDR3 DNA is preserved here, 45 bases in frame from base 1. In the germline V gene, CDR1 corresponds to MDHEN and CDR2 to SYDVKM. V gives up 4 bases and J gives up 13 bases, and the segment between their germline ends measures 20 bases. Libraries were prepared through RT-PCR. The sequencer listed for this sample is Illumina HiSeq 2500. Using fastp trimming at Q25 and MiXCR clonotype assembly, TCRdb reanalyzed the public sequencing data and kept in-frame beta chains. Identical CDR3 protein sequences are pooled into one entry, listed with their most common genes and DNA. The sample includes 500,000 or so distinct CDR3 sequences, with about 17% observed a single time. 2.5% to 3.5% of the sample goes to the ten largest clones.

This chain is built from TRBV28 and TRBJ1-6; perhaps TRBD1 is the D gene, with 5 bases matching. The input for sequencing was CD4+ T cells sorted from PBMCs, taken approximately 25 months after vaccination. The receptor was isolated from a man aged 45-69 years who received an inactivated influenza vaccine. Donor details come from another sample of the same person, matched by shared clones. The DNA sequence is TGTGCCAGCAGTTCCGGGGGACGGAAAGTTTCGCCCCTCCACTTT. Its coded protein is CASSSGGRKVSPLHF.